These 9 T cell receptor beta chains were all obtained from the same sample, sequenced in a study of T cell repertoires in cytomegalovirus infection. MiXCR, run by TCRdb on the reads, gives a single entry per CDR3 protein. Of hundreds of thousands of distinct CDR3 sequences listed, around 9.5% were seen once; the top ten hold 4.3%. Sample: PBMCs. These receptors were collected from a human donor in good health (CMV status not recorded). Some clones in this sample may be carry-over from other donors' samples.

This clonotype was seen many times. Here the CDR3 DNA reads TGTGCCAGCAGCTTATTGGGGGGTTTCTACAATGAGCAGTTCTTC. It translates to CASSLLGGFYNEQFF. The rearrangement links TRBV7-6 to TRBJ2-1, with TRBD2 as a possible D gene (6 bases). V gave up 2 bases and J gave up 3 bases, with 11 bases separating them. The germline gives CDR1 SGHVS, CDR2 FNYEAQ. This CDR3 contains 15 residues.

In its sample, this clonotype was seen many times. The chain recombines TRBV6-1 with TRBJ1-2; D unresolved. V shed 5 bases and J shed 1 base, with 11 bases lying between them. CDR1 is MNHNS and CDR2 is SASEGT in the germline V gene. The CDR3 runs 14 residues. Here the CDR3 reads CASSTKAYNYGYTF. DNA for the CDR3: TGTGCCAGCAGTACCAAAGCTTATAACTATGGCTACACCTTC.

This clonotype was counted at least ten times. The chain recombines TRBV20-1 with TRBJ2-1; 7 bases match TRBD2. The germline V gene encodes CDR1 DFQATT and CDR2 SNEGSKA (reference sequence). Trimming took 0 bases from V and 0 from J; bases not matched to a gene: 8. The CDR3 has 17 amino acids. CDR3 sequence (DNA): TGCAGTGCTAGAGATCACTGGGGGGGAGGCTCCTACAATGAGCAGTTCTTC. Amino acid sequence: CSARDHWGGGSYNEQFF.

This clonotype came up a few times. The CDR3 region is CASSAGPAGIFEQYF. The CDR3 coding sequence is TGTGCCAGCAGCGCAGGCCCAGCGGGGATTTTCGAGCAGTACTTC. The chain couples TRBV7-2 to TRBJ2-7, with TRBD2 matching over 7 bases. The germline gives CDR1 SGHTA, CDR2 FQGNSA. The CDR3 is 15 residues long. The junction had 13 bases not matched to a gene; V was cut back by 5 bases and J by 6 bases.

This clonotype has at least ten counts. The gene calls are TRBV7-2 and TRBJ1-4, with 7 bases identical to TRBD1. Trimming took 6 bases from V and 3 from J; bases not matched to a gene: 4. Germline-derived CDR1 and CDR2 are SGHTA and FQGNSA. This CDR3 spans 14 amino acids. The CDR3 DNA is TGTGCCAGCAGGGCCGGGACAGCTAATGAAAAACTGTTTTTT. It is translated as CASRAGTANEKLFF.

This chain connects TRBV20-1 to TRBJ1-1; D unresolved. The CDR3 extends over 14 amino acids. V dropped 0 bases and J dropped 0 bases, with 8 bases sitting between them. Germline V CDR1 and CDR2: DFQATT, SNEGSKA (reference sequence). Here the CDR3 reads CSAREMILNTEAFF. The CDR3 DNA follows: TGCAGTGCTAGAGAAATGATACTGAACACTGAAGCTTTCTTT.

The rearrangement joins TRBV12-3 or TRBV12-4 to TRBJ1-2, with 9 bases aligning to TRBD1. The V and J ends lost 6 bases and 8 bases, in that order; junction bases with no gene match: 7. The CDR3 runs to 13 residues. The CDR3 coding sequence is TGTGCCAGCAGCCTCCGGGACAGGGCCGGCTACACCTTC. It translates to CASSLRDRAGYTF.

This clonotype was picked up a small number of times. V usage is TRBV7-2 and J usage is TRBJ1-2, with D possibly matching TRBD1 (5 bases). The CDR3 runs 14 residues. Germline assignment: CDR1 SGHTA and CDR2 FQGNSA. Trimming took off 3 bases at V and 8 bases at J, with 16 bases between the two ends. The DNA for the CDR3 is TGTGCCAGCAGCTTTTTAAACAGGAGGGGAGGCTACACCTTC. Its protein is CASSFLNRRGGYTF.

The J gene is TRBJ2-3, the V gene TRBV7-2, with 8 bases identical to TRBD1. Germline V gene lookup returns CDR1 SGHTA and CDR2 FQGNSA. The CDR3 runs 16 residues. The V and J ends lost 1 base and 0 bases, in that order; junction bases with no gene match: 3. CDR3 nucleotide sequence: TGTGCCAGCAGCTTAGTCGGGACAGGCAGCACAGATACGCAGTATTTT. Translated: CASSLVGTGSTDTQYF.